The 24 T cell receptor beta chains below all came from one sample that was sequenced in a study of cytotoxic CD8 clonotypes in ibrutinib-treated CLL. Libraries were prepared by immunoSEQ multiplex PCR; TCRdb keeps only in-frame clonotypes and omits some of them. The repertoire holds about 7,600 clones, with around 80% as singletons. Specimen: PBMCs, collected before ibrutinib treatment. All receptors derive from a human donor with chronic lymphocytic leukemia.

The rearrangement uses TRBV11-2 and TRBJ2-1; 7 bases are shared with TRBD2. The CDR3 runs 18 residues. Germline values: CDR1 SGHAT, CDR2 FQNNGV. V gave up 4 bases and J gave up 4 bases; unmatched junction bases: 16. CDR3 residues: CASSSGRGELAAYNEQFF. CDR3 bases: TGTGCCAGCAGCTCCGGACGGGGGGAGCTAGCGGCATACAATGAGCAGTTCTTC.

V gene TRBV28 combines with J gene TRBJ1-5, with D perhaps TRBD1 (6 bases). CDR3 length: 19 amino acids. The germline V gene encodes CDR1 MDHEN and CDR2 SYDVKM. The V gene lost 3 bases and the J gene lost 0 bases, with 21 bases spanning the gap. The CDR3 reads CASSFKGVPPRLSNQPQHF. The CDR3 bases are TGTGCCAGCAGTTTTAAGGGGGTGCCGCCTCGTCTTAGCAATCAGCCCCAGCATTTT.

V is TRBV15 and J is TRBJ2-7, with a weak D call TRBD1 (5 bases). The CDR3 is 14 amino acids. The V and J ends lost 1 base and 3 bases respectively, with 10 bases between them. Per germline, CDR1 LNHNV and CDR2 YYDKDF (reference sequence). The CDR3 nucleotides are TGTGCCACCAGCAGAGTGATGGGGCTCTACGAGCAGTACTTC. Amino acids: CATSRVMGLYEQYF.

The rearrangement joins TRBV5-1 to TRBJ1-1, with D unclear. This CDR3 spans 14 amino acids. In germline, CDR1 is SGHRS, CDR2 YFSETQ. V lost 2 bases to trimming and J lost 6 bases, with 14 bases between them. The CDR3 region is CASSLEGVGSEAFF. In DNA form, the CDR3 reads TGCGCCAGCAGCTTAGAGGGTGTCGGGTCTGAAGCTTTCTTT.

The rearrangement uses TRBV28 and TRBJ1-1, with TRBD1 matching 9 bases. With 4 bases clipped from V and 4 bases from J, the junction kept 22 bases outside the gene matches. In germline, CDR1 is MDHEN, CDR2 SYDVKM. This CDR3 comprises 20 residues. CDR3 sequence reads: CASSSNTLNRGRIPATEAFF. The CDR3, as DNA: TGTGCCAGCAGTTCAAACACCCTTAACAGGGGGCGAATCCCCGCCACTGAAGCTTTCTTT.

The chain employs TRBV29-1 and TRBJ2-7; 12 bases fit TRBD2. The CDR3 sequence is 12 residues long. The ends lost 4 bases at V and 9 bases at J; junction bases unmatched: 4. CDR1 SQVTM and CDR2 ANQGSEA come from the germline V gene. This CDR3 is CSVGLAGEGQYF. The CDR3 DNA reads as TGCAGCGTTGGACTAGCGGGAGAGGGGCAGTACTTC.

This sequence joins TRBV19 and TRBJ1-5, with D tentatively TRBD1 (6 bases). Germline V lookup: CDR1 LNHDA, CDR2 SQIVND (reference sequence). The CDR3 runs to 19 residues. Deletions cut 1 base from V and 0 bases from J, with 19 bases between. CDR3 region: CASSIGRDTIGYSNQPQHF. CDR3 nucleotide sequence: TGTGCCAGTAGTATAGGACGGGACACGATAGGCTATAGCAATCAGCCCCAGCATTTT.

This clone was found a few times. In DNA, the CDR3 is TGTGCCATCAGTGAGTGGGGCACTGAAGCTTTCTTT. It codes for CAISEWGTEAFF. The rearrangement links TRBV10-3 to TRBJ1-1; D remains unclear. V was trimmed by 1 base and J by 4 bases, leaving 4 bases between them. This CDR3 spans 12 amino acids. Germline CDR1 ENHRY, CDR2 SYGVKD.

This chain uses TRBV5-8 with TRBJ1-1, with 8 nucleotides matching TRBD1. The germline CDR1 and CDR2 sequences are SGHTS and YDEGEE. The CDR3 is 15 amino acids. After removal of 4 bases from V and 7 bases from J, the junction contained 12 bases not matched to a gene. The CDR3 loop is CASSLDRVAFVEAFF. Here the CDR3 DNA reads TGTGCCAGCAGCCTGGACAGGGTGGCTTTTGTTGAAGCTTTCTTT.

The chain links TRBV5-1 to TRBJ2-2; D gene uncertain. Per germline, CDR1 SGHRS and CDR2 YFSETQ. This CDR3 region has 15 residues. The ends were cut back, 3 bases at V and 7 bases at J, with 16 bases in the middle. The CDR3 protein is CASSWTETRGGELFF. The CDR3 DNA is TGCGCCAGCAGCTGGACGGAGACCAGAGGCGGGGAGCTGTTTTTT.

The CDR3 DNA is TGTGCCAGCAAAAGGCAGGACTCGGTTAACTATGGCTACACCTTC. Translated, it gives CASKRQDSVNYGYTF. This chain uses TRBV2 with TRBJ1-2; D is undetermined. The germline CDR1 and CDR2 sequences are SNHLY and FYNNEI. V lost 7 bases and J 1 base, leaving 16 bases between the germline ends. CDR3 length: 15 amino acids.

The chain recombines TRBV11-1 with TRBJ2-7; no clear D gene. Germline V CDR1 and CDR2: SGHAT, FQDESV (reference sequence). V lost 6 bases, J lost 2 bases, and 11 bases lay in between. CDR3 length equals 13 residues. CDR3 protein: CASSPDHPYEQYF. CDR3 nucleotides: TGTGCCAGCAGTCCAGACCACCCCTACGAGCAGTACTTC.

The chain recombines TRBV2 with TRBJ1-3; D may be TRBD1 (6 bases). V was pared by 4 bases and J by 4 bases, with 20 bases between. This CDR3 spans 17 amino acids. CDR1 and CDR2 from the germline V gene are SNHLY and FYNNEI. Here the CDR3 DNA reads TGTGCCAGCAGTGTTATACGTAGGGGGGCTTACGGAAACACCATATATTTT. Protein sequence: CASSVIRRGAYGNTIYF.

The CDR3 is CASSQDRTAGNTIYF. The CDR3 DNA reads TGCGCCAGCAGCCAAGATAGGACAGCTGGAAACACCATATATTTT. The chain uses TRBV4-3 and TRBJ1-3; TRBD1 might be the D (6 bases). Trimming stripped 0 bases from V and 2 bases from J, with 8 bases between. CDR1 and CDR2 (germline): LGHNA, YSLEER. The CDR3 length is 15 residues.

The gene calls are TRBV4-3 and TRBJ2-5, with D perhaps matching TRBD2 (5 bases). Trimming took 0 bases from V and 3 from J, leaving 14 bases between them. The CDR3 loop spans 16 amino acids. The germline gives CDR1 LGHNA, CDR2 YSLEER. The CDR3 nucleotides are TGCGCCAGCAGCCAAGATCTTACCGGGAAGAAAGAGACCCAGTACTTC. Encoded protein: CASSQDLTGKKETQYF.

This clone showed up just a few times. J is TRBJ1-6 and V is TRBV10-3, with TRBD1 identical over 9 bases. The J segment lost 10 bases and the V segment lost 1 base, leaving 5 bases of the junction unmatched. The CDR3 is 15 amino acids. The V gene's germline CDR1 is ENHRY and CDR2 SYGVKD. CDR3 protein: CAISEYDRGESPLHF. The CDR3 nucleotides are TGTGCCATCAGTGAGTACGACAGGGGGGAATCACCCCTCCACTTT.

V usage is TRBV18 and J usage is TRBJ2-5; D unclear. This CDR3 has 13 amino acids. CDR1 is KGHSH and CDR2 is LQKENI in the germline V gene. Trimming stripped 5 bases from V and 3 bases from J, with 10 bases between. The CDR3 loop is CASSFRLKETQYF. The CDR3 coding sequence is TGTGCCAGCTCATTTCGGCTTAAAGAGACCCAGTACTTC.

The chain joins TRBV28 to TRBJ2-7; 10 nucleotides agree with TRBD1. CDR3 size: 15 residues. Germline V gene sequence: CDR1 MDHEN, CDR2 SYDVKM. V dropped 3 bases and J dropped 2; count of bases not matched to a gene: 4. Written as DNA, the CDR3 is TGTGCCAGCAGTTTTTCGGGACAGGGGACCTACGAGCAGTACTTC. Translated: CASSFSGQGTYEQYF.

CDR3 in amino acids: CASSTQTGNQPQHF. CDR3 sequence (DNA): TGTGCCAGCAGCACTCAGACCGGCAATCAGCCCCAGCATTTT. J is TRBJ1-5 and V is TRBV7-2; D gene unclear. This CDR3 is 14 amino acids long. V was trimmed by 5 bases and J by 2 bases, leaving 10 bases between them. Germline V CDR1 and CDR2: SGHTA, FQGNSA.

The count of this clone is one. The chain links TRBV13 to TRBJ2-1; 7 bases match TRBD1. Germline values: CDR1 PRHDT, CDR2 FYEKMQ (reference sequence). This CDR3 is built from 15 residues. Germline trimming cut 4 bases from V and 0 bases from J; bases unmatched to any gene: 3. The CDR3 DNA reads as TGTGCCAGCAGCTCCAGGGACAGCTCCTACAATGAGCAGTTCTTC. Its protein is CASSSRDSSYNEQFF.

The CDR3 region is CASSLLPSYEQYF. The CDR3 coding sequence is TGTGCCAGTAGTCTACTACCCTCCTACGAGCAGTACTTC. The chain employs TRBV19 and TRBJ2-7; D is uncertain. Germline CDR1 is LNHDA and CDR2 is SQIVND (reference sequence). The V end lost 5 bases, the J end lost 0 bases, and 8 bases lay between the germline ends. The CDR3 extends over 13 amino acids.

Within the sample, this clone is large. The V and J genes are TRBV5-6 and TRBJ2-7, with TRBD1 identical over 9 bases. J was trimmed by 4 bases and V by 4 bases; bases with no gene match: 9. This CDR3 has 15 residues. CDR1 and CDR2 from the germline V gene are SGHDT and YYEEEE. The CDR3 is CASSERTGVWYEQYF. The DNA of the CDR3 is TGTGCCAGCAGCGAGAGGACAGGGGTATGGTACGAGCAGTACTTC.

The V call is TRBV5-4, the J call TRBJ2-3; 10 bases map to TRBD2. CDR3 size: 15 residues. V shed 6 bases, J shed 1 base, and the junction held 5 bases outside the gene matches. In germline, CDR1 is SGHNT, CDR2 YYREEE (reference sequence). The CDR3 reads CASTLAGAGTDTQYF. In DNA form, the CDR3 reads TGTGCCAGCACCCTAGCGGGGGCCGGCACAGATACGCAGTATTTT.

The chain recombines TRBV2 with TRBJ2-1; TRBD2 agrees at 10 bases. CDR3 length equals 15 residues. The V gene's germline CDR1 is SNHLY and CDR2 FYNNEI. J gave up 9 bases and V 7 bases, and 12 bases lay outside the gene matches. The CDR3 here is CASNPASGSHGEQFF. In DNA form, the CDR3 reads TGTGCCAGCAACCCTGCTAGCGGGAGTCACGGTGAGCAGTTCTTC.